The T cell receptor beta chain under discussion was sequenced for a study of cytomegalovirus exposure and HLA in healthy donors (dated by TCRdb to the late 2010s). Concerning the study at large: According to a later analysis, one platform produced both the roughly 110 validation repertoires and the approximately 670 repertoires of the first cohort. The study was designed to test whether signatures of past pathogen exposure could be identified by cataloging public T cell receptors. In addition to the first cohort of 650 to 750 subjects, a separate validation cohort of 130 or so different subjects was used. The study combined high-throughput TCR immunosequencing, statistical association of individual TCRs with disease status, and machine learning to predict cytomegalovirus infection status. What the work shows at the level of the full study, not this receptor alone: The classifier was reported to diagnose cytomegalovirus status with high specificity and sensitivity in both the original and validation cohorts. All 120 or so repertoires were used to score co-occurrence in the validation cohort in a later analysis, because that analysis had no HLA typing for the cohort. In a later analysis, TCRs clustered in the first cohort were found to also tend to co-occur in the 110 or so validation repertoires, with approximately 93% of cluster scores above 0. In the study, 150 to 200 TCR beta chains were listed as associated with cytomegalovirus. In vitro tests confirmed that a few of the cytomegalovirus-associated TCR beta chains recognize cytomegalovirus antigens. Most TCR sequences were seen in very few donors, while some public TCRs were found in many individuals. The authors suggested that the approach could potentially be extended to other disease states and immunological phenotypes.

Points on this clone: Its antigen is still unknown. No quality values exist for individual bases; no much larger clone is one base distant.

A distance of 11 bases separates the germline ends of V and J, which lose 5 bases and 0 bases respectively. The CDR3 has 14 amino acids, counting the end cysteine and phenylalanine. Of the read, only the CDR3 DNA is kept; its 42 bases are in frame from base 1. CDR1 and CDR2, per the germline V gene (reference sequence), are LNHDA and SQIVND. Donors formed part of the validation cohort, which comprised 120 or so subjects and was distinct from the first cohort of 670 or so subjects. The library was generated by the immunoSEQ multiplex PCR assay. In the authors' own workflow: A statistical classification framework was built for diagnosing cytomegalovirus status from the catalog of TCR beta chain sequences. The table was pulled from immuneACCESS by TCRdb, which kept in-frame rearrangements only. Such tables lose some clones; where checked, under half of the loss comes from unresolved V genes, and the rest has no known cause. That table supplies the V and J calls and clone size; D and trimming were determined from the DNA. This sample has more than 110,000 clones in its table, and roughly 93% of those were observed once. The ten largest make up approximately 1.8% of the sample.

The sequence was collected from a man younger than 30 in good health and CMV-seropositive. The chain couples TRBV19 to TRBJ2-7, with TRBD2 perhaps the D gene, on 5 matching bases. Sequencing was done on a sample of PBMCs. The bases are TGTGCCAGTAGTTTTAGCGCCACCTCCTACGAGCAGTACTTC. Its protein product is CASSFSATSYEQYF.